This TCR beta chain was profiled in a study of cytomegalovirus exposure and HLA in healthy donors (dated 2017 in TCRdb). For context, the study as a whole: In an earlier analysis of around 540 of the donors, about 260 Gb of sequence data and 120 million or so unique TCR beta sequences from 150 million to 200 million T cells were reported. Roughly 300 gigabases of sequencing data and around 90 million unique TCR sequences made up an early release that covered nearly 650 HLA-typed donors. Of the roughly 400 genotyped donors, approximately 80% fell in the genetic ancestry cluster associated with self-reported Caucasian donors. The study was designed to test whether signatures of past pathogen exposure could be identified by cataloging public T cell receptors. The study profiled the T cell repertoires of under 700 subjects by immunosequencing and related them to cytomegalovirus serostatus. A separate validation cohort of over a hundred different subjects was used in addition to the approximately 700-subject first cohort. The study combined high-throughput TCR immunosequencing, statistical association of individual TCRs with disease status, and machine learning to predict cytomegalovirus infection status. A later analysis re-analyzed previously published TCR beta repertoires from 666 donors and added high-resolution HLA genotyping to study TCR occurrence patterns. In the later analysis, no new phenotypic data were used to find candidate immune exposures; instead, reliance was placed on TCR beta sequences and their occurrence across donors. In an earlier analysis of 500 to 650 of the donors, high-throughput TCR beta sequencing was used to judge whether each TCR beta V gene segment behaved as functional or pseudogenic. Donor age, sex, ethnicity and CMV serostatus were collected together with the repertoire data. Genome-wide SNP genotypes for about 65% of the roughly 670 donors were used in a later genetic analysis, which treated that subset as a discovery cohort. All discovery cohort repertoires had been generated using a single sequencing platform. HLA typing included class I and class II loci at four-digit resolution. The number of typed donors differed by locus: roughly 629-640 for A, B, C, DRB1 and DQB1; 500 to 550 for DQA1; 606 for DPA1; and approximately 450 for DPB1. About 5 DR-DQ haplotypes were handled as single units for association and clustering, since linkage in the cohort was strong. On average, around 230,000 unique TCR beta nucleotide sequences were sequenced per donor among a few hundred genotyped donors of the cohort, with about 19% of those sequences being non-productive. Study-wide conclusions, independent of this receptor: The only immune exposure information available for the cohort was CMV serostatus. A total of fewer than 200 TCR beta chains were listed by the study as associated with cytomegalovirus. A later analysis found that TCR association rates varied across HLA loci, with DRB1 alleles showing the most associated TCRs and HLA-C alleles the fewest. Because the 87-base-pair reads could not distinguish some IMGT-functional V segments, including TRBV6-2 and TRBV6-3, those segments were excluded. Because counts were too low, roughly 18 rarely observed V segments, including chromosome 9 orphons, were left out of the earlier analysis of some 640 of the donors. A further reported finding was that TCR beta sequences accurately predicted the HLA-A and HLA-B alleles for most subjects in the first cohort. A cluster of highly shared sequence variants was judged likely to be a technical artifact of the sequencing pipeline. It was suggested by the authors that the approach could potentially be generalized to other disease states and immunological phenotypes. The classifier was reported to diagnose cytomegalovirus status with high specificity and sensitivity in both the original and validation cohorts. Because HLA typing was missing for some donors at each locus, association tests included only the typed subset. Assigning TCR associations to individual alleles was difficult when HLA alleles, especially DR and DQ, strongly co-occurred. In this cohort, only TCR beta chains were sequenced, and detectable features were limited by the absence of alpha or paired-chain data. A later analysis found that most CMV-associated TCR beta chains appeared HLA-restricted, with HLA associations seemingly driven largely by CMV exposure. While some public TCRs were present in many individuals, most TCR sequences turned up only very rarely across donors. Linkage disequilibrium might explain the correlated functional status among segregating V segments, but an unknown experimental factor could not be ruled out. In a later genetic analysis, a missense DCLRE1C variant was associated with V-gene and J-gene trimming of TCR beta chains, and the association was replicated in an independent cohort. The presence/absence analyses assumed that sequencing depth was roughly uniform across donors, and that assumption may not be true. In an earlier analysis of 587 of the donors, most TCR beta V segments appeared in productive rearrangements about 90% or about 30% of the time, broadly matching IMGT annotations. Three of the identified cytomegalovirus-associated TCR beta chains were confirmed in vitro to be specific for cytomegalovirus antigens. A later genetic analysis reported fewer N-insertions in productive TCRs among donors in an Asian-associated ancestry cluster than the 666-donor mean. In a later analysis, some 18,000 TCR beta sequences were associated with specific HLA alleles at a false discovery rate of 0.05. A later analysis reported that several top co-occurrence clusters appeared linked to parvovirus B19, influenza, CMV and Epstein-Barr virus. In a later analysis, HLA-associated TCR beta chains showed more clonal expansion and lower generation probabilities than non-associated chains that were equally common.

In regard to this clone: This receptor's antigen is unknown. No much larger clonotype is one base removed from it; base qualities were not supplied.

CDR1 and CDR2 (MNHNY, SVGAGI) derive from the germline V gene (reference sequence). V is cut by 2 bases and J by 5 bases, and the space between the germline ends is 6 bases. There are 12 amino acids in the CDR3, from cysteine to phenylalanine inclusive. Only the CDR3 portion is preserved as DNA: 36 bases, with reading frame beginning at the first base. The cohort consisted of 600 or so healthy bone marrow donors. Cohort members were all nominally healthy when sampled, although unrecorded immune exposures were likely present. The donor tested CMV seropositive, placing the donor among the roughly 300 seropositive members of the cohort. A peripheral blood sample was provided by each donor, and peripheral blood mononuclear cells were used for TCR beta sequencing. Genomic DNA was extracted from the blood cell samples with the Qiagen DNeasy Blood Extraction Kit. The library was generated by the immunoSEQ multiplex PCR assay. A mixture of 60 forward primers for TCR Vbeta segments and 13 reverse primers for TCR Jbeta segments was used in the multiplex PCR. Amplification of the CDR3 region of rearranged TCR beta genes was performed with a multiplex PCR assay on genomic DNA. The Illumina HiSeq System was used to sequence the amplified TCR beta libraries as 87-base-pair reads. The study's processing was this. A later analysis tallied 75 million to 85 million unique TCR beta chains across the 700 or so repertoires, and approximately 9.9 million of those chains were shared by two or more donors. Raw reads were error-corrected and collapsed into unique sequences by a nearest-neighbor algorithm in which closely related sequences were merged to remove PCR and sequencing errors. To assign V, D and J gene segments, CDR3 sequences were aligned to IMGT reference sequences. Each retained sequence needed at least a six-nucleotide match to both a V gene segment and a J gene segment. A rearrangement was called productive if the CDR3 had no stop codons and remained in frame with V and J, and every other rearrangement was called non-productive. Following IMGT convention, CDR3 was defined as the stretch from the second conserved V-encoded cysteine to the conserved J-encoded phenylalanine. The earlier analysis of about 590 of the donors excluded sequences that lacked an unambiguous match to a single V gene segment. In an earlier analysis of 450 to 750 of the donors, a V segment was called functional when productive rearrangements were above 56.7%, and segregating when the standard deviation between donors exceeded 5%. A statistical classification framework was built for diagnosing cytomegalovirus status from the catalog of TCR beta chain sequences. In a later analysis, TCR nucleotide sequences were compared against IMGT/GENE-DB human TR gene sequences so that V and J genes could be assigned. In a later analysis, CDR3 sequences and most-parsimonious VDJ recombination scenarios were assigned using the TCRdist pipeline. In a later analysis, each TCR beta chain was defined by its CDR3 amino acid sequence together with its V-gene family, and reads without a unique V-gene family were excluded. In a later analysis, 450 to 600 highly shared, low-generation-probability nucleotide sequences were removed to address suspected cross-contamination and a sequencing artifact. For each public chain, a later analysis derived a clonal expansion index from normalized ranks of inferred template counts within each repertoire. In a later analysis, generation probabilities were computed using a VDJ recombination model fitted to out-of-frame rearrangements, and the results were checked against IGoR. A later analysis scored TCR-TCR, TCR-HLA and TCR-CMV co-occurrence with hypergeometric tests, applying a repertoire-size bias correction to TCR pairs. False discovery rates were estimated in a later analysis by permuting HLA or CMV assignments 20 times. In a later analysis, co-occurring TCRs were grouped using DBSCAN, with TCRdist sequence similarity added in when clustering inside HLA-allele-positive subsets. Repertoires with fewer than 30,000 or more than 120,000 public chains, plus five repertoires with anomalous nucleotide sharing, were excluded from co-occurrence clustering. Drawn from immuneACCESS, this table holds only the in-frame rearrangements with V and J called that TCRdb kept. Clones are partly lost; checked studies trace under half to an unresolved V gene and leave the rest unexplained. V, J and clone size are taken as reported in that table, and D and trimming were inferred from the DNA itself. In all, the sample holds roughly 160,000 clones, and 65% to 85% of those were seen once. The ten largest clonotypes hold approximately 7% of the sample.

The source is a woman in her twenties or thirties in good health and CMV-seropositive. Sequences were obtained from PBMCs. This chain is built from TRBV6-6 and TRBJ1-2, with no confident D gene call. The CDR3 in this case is CASSYADYGYTF. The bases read TGTGCCAGCAGTTACGCGGATTATGGCTACACCTTC.